The sequence of this TCR beta chain was determined in a study of cytomegalovirus exposure and HLA in healthy donors (dated 2017 in TCRdb). Regarding the complete study: An earlier analysis of some 550 of the donors reported approximately 300 Gb of sequence data and roughly 100 million unique TCR beta sequences from roughly 180 million T cells. An early release that covered fewer than 750 HLA-typed donors contained around 300 gigabases of sequencing data and 85 million to 100 million unique TCR sequences. The genetic ancestry cluster associated with self-reported Caucasian donors included about 84% of the 398 genotyped donors. The study aimed to test whether signatures of past pathogen exposure could be identified by cataloging public T cell receptors. The study used immunosequencing to profile the T cell repertoires of approximately 690 subjects and linked those repertoires to cytomegalovirus serostatus. A separate validation cohort of approximately 120 different subjects was used in addition to the approximately 670-subject first cohort. High-throughput TCR immunosequencing, statistical association of individual TCRs with disease status, and machine learning were combined to predict cytomegalovirus infection status. To study patterns of TCR occurrence, a later analysis re-analyzed previously published TCR beta repertoires from 600 to 750 donors and added high-resolution HLA genotyping. The later analysis used no new phenotypic data to find candidate immune exposures, relying instead on TCR beta sequences and their occurrence across donors. To decide whether each TCR beta V gene segment behaved as functional or pseudogenic, an earlier analysis of fewer than 750 of the donors relied on high-throughput TCR beta sequencing. Donor age, sex, ethnicity and CMV serostatus were compiled together with the repertoire data. Genome-wide SNP genotypes for about 65% of the roughly 670 donors were used in a later genetic analysis, which treated that subset as a discovery cohort. Every discovery cohort repertoire had been produced on one sequencing platform. Both class I and class II loci were covered by HLA typing, at four-digit resolution. The number of typed donors differed by locus: roughly 620-630 for A, B, C, DRB1 and DQB1; approximately 520 for DQA1; 606 for DPA1; and 400 to 480 for DPB1. Four or five DR-DQ haplotypes were handled as single units for association and clustering because linkage in the cohort was strong. On average, 235,054 unique TCR beta nucleotide sequences were sequenced per donor among about 400 genotyped donors of the cohort, with approximately 18% of those sequences being non-productive.

Unmatched junction bases come to 6, with V trimmed by 0 bases and J by 4 bases. Inclusive of the bounding cysteine and phenylalanine, the CDR3 is 17 residues long. Here the CDR3 DNA is all that survives: 51 bases in frame from base 1. Based on the germline V gene, the CDR1 and CDR2 sequences are LGHNA and YSLEER. A word on this clone: It lacks a known antigen. No quality values exist for individual bases; no much larger clone is one base distant.

Study-level results and caveats: Presence/absence analyses assumed roughly uniform sequencing depth across donors, an assumption that may not hold. Specific HLA alleles were associated with 15,000 to 20,000 TCR beta sequences at a false discovery rate of 0.05 in a later analysis. It was suggested by the authors that the approach could potentially be generalized to other disease states and immunological phenotypes. Some IMGT-functional V segments, including TRBV6-2 and TRBV6-3, could not be distinguished by the 87-base-pair reads and were therefore excluded. In a later analysis, the rate of TCR association differed among HLA loci, with DRB1 alleles having the most associated TCRs and HLA-C alleles having the fewest. In vitro tests confirmed that three of the cytomegalovirus-associated TCR beta chains recognize cytomegalovirus antigens. A total of 150 or so TCR beta chains were listed by the study as associated with cytomegalovirus. A later analysis reported that several top co-occurrence clusters appeared linked to parvovirus B19, influenza, CMV and Epstein-Barr virus. Most TCR sequences were seen in very few donors, while some public TCRs were found in many individuals. According to a later genetic analysis, donors in an Asian-associated ancestry cluster had fewer N-insertions in productive TCRs than the roughly 660-donor mean. Seventeen rarely observed V segments, including chromosome 9 orphons, were excluded from the earlier analysis of approximately 500 of the donors because counts were too low. Immune exposure information for the cohort was limited to CMV serostatus. According to a later analysis, most CMV-associated TCR beta chains appeared to be HLA-restricted, and the HLA associations seemed to be driven largely by CMV exposure. Broadly in line with IMGT annotations, most TCR beta V segments showed up in productive rearrangements about 87% or about 30% of the time in an earlier analysis of around 600 of the donors. The cohort was sequenced for TCR beta chains only, and without alpha or paired-chain data the features that could be detected were limited. A group of highly shared sequence variants was considered likely to be a technical artifact of the sequencing pipeline. The classifier was reported to diagnose cytomegalovirus status with high specificity and sensitivity in both the original and validation cohorts. Linkage disequilibrium might explain the correlated functional status among segregating V segments, but an unknown experimental factor could not be ruled out. Compared with equally common non-associated chains, HLA-associated TCR beta chains in a later analysis were more clonally expanded and had lower generation probabilities. A further reported finding was that TCR beta sequences accurately predicted the HLA-A and HLA-B alleles for most subjects in the first cohort. A later genetic analysis associated a missense DCLRE1C variant with V-gene and J-gene trimming of TCR beta chains, and an independent cohort replicated the association. When HLA alleles, especially DR and DQ, strongly co-occurred, attributing TCR associations to individual alleles was difficult. Because some donors lacked HLA typing at each locus, the association tests relied only on the typed subset.

Library construction relied on the immunoSEQ multiplex PCR assay. A mixture of 60 forward primers for TCR Vbeta segments and 13 reverse primers for TCR Jbeta segments was used in the multiplex PCR. The CDR3 region of rearranged TCR beta genes was amplified from genomic DNA by a multiplex PCR assay. Amplified TCR beta libraries were sequenced as 87-base-pair reads on the Illumina HiSeq System. Regarding the original processing steps: A later analysis counted 75 million to 100 million unique TCR beta chains across the 666 repertoires, and some 11 million of these chains were shared by at least two donors. Raw reads were error-corrected and collapsed into unique sequences with a nearest-neighbor algorithm that merged closely related sequences to remove PCR and sequencing errors. Alignment of CDR3 sequences to IMGT reference sequences was used to assign V, D and J gene segments. For a sequence to be retained, at least a six-nucleotide match to both a V gene segment and a J gene segment was required. Rearrangements were classified as productive when the CDR3 lacked stop codons and remained in frame with V and J, and all other rearrangements were classified as non-productive. Following IMGT convention, CDR3 was defined as the stretch from the second conserved V-encoded cysteine to the conserved J-encoded phenylalanine. Sequences without an unambiguous match to a single V gene segment were excluded from the earlier analysis of over 500 of the donors. In an earlier analysis of 587 of the donors, V segments were called functional above 56.7% productive rearrangements and were called segregating when the between-donor standard deviation exceeded 5%. To diagnose cytomegalovirus status from the catalog of TCR beta chain sequences, a statistical classification framework was built. V and J gene assignment, in a later analysis, came from comparing TCR nucleotide sequences with IMGT/GENE-DB human TR gene sequences. A later analysis assigned CDR3 sequences and most-parsimonious VDJ recombination scenarios with the TCRdist pipeline. In a later analysis, every TCR beta chain was defined by the combination of its CDR3 amino acid sequence and its V-gene family, and reads without a unique V-gene family were dropped. To address suspected cross-contamination and a sequencing artifact, a later analysis removed 592 highly shared, low-generation-probability nucleotide sequences. For each public chain, a later analysis derived a clonal expansion index from normalized ranks of inferred template counts within each repertoire. Generation probabilities in a later analysis came from a VDJ recombination model fitted to out-of-frame rearrangements, and those results were checked against IGoR. In a later analysis, TCR-TCR, TCR-HLA and TCR-CMV co-occurrence was scored with hypergeometric tests, and a repertoire-size bias correction was applied to TCR pairs. A later analysis estimated false discovery rates by permuting HLA or CMV assignments 20 times. In a later analysis, co-occurring TCRs were grouped using DBSCAN, with TCRdist sequence similarity added in when clustering inside HLA-allele-positive subsets. Repertoires with fewer than 30,000 or more than 120,000 public chains were left out of co-occurrence clustering, as were a handful of repertoires with anomalous nucleotide sharing. Imported from immuneACCESS, the table was reduced by TCRdb to in-frame sequences with V and J called. These copies leave out some clones; in studies compared against another copy, an unresolved V gene accounts for under half, and the cause of the remainder is not known. The D gene and trimming were derived from the DNA, and the V and J assignments and clone size from that table. The sample has about 130,000 clones on record, about 80% of them singletons. The top ten clonotypes cover around 2% of the sample.

In total, over 600 healthy bone marrow donors made up the cohort. At the time of sampling, every cohort member was nominally healthy, though immune exposures that went unrecorded were likely present. The donor tested CMV seronegative, placing the donor among the roughly 340 seronegative members of the cohort. Each donor provided a peripheral blood sample, and peripheral blood mononuclear cells were used for TCR beta sequencing. Genomic DNA extraction from the blood cell samples was performed with the Qiagen DNeasy Blood Extraction Kit. The rearranged chain carries TRBV4-3 and TRBJ2-1; 10 bases in the junction line up with TRBD2. Sequenced material: PBMCs. This receptor was taken from a woman aged 45-60 years in good health and CMV-seronegative. The nucleotides read TGCGCCAGCAGCCAAGAAATAGCGGGAGGCCGATACAATGAGCAGTTCTTC. This encodes CASSQEIAGGRYNEQFF.